This T cell receptor beta chain originates from a study of a mutant IDH1 vaccine in newly diagnosed glioma. Measured with immunoSEQ multiplex PCR; TCRdb has only the in-frame clones, and not every one. The sample yields over 45,000 clones, about 88% seen once. Documented time point: week 5, during vaccination. The study gave 300 ug of mutant IDH1 20-mer peptide per vaccine dose, with topical imiquimod. This clone was counted a single time. Its matching antigen is unknown. The CDR3 contains 12 residues. In germline, CDR1 is MNHNS, CDR2 SASEGT. V was trimmed by 1 base and J by 8 bases, leaving 5 bases between them.

J is TRBJ1-4 and V is TRBV6-1; D not resolved. The TCR sequence derives from a woman in her 50s with glioma. Sample: PBMCs, taken from a glioma patient whose treatment included an IDH1 peptide vaccine. CDR3 DNA sequence: TGTGCCAGCAGTGAAGTGTTGGAAAAACTGTTTTTT. It specifies CASSEVLEKLFF.